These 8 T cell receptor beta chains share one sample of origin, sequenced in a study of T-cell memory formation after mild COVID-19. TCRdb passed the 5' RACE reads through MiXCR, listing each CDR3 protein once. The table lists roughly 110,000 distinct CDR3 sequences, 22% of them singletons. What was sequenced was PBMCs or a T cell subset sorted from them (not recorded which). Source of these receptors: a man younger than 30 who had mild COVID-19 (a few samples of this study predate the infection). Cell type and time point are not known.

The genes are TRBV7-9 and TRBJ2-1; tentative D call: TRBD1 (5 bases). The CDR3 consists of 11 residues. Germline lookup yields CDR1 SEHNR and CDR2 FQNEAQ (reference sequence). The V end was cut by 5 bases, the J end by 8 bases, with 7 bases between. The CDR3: CASSIGDEQFF. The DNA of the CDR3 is TGTGCCAGCAGCATAGGGGATGAGCAGTTCTTC.

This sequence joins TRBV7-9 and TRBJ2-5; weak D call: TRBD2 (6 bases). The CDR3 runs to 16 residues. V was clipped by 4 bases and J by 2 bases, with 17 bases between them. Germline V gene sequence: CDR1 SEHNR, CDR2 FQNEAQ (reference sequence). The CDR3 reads CASSSISMGGQETQYF. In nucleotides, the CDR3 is TGTGCCAGCAGCTCTATTAGTATGGGGGGACAAGAGACCCAGTACTTC.

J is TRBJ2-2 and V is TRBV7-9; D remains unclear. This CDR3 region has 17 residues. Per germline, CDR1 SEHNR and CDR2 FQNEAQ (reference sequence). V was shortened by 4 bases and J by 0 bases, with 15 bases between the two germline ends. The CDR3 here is CASSSIRTVANTGELFF. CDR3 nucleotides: TGTGCCAGCAGCTCGATCCGGACCGTCGCGAACACCGGGGAGCTGTTTTTT.

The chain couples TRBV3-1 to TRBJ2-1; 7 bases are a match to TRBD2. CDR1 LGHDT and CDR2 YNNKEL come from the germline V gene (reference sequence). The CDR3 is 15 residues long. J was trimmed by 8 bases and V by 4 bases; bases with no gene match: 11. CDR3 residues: CASSLLARLAHEQFF. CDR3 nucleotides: TGTGCCAGCAGCCTTCTGGCTAGACTAGCCCATGAGCAGTTCTTC.

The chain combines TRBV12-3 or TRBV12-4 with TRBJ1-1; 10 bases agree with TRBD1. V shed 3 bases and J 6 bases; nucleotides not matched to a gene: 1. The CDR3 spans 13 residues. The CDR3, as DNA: TGTGCCAGCAGTTTTGGGACAGGGGCTGAAGCTTTCTTT. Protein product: CASSFGTGAEAFF.

For the CDR3, the DNA is TGTGCCAGACCTCTTGCGGGGGGAACAGATACGCAGTATTTT. Its translation: CARPLAGGTDTQYF. This chain links TRBV3-2 with TRBJ2-3; the table's TRBD2 call for D was not verified on the DNA. TRBV3-2 is described as a pseudogene. This CDR3 contains 14 residues.

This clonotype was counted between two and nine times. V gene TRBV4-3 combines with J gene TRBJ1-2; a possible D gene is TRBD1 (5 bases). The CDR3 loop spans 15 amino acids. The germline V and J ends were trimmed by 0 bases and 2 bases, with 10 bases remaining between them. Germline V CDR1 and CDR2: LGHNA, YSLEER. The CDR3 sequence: CASSQDWPGNYGYTF. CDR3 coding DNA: TGCGCCAGCAGCCAAGATTGGCCAGGGAACTATGGCTACACCTTC.

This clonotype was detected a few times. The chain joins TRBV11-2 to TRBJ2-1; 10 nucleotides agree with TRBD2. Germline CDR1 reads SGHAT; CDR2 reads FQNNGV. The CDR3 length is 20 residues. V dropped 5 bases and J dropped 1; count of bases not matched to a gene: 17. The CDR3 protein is CASSPTPASGGPYSYNEQFF. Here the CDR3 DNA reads TGTGCCAGCAGCCCTACGCCAGCTAGCGGGGGTCCCTATTCCTACAATGAGCAGTTCTTC.